This T cell receptor beta chain was documented in a study of OX40 agonist ivuxolimab in advanced cancers. As for the study in general: Six ivuxolimab dose levels, 0.01 to 10 mg/kg, were given intravenously every 2 weeks. Regarding the study as a whole: The study found that CD8+ T cells averaged more expanded clones than CD4+. Nonresponders included some who also had low normalized T-cell clonal expansion.

Regarding this clone: The antigen remains undetermined.

Clones were sequenced by immunoSEQ multiplex PCR, and TCRdb holds only the in-frame ones, with some missing. The table records some 35,000 clones, 65% to 85% of them present only once. V gave up 0 bases and J gave up 8 bases, with 9 bases separating them. From germline, CDR1 is SGHNT and CDR2 YYREEE (reference sequence). This CDR3 is 13 amino acids long. The sequenced sample was CD4+ or CD8+ T cells sorted from blood, obtained in a trial of the OX40 agonist ivuxolimab. This TCR came from an adult with an advanced solid tumor such as melanoma, head and neck, liver or kidney cancer. This chain uses TRBV5-4 with TRBJ2-1, with a weak D call TRBD2 (5 bases). CDR3 DNA: TGTGCCAGCAGCTTGGGCGGTAGCGATGAGCAGTTCTTC. Its translation: CASSLGGSDEQFF.